One sample yielded the 28 T cell receptor beta chains listed below, sequenced in a study of T-cell memory formation after mild COVID-19. TCRdb itself ran the 5' RACE reads through MiXCR, one entry per CDR3 protein. Of roughly 600,000 distinct CDR3 sequences in the sample, approximately 18% were seen once. The sequenced sample consisted of PBMCs or a T cell subset sorted from them (not recorded which). Receptors were obtained from an adult woman who had mild COVID-19 (a few samples of this study predate the infection). Cell type and time point are not known.

The J gene is TRBJ2-3, the V gene TRBV7-8, with TRBD2 matching 10 bases. In germline, CDR1 is SGHVS, CDR2 FQNEAQ. This CDR3 is 15 amino acids long. With 4 bases clipped from V and 3 bases from J, the junction kept 4 bases outside the gene matches. The DNA of the CDR3 is TGTGCCAGCAGCTCCCGAGCGGGGGGGACAGATACGCAGTATTTT. Its translation is CASSSRAGGTDTQYF. Complete variable domain (other parts from reference TRBV7-8 and TRBJ2-3): GAGVSQSPRYKVAKRGQDVALRCDPISGHVSLFWYQQALGQGPEFLTYFQNEAQLDKSGLPSDRFFAERPEGSVSTLKIQRTQQEDSAVYLCASSSRAGGTDTQYFGPGTRLTVL.

The V call is TRBV5-1, the J call TRBJ1-5, with TRBD1 as a possible D gene (5 bases). The V end lost 4 bases, the J end lost 3 bases, and 11 bases lay between the germline ends. The CDR3 runs to 14 residues. Germline V gives CDR1 SGHRS, CDR2 YFSETQ. CDR3 amino acids: CASSRGGINQPQHF. In DNA, the CDR3 is TGCGCCAGCAGCCGGGGGGGAATCAATCAGCCCCAGCATTTT.

This clonotype was recorded at least ten times. The rearrangement links TRBV14 to TRBJ2-3; no clear D. Trimming stripped 0 bases from V and 6 bases from J, with 4 bases between. This CDR3 region has 12 residues. CDR1 is SGHDN, CDR2 FVKESK, per germline. In DNA, the CDR3 is TGTGCCAGCAGCCAAGATTGGGATACGCAGTATTTT. Translating gives CASSQDWDTQYF.

In its sample, this clonotype was seen once. V gene TRBV6-6 combines with J gene TRBJ2-1, with 8 bases lining up with TRBD2. After removal of 0 bases from V and 6 bases from J, the junction contained 19 bases not matched to a gene. The CDR3 is 20 residues long. Germline V lookup: CDR1 MNHNY, CDR2 SVGAGI (reference sequence). CDR3 protein: CASSYSRTLPGLGLGNEQFF. CDR3 bases: TGTGCCAGCAGTTACTCGCGGACCTTACCGGGACTAGGCCTTGGCAATGAGCAGTTCTTC.

The V call is TRBV12-3 or TRBV12-4, the J call TRBJ2-5, with D maybe TRBD2 (6 bases). The V gene lost 6 bases and the J gene lost 2 bases, with 16 bases spanning the gap. The CDR3 contains 15 residues. This CDR3 is CASSHRRGLQETQYF. The DNA of the CDR3 is TGTGCCAGCAGCCACCGGAGGGGATTGCAAGAGACCCAGTACTTC.

V is TRBV4-2 and J is TRBJ1-2, with D perhaps matching TRBD1 (5 bases). CDR3 length equals 12 residues. Trimming took off 4 bases at V and 8 bases at J, with 11 bases between the two ends. In germline, CDR1 is LGHNA, CDR2 YNFKEQ. In DNA, the CDR3 is TGTGCCAGCAGCCCAGAGACAGAGGGCTACACCTTC. It encodes CASSPETEGYTF.

This clonotype was detected only a few times. The genes are TRBV11-2 and TRBJ2-5; perhaps TRBD1 as D (6 bases). The CDR3 has 15 amino acids. V lost 3 bases and J 2 bases, leaving 13 bases between the germline ends. The V gene's germline CDR1 is SGHAT and CDR2 FQNNGV. Here the CDR3 reads CASSFPTGAQETQYF. CDR3 coding DNA: TGTGCCAGCAGCTTCCCGACAGGAGCGCAAGAGACCCAGTACTTC.

This clonotype was picked up a small number of times. The V call is TRBV4-3, the J call TRBJ2-1; 7 nucleotides match TRBD2. V was clipped by 3 bases and J by 10 bases; unmatched bases: 6. Germline V gene sequence: CDR1 LGHNA, CDR2 YSLEER. The CDR3 contains 13 residues. The DNA of the CDR3 is TGCGCCAGCAGCCAGGGGGGGAAGCGGGAGCAGTTCTTC. Translation: CASSQGGKREQFF.

The table lists this clonotype with a few counts. The chain combines TRBV10-3 with TRBJ2-7; D is possibly TRBD2 (6 bases). The germline gives CDR1 ENHRY, CDR2 SYGVKD. The V and J ends lost 7 bases and 4 bases respectively, with 14 bases between them. The CDR3 sequence is 13 residues long. The CDR3 region is CAIKPAGTYEQYF. The CDR3, as DNA: TGTGCCATCAAACCCGCGGGAACGTACGAGCAGTACTTC.

This clonotype was seen a few times. The V gene is TRBV11-2, the J gene TRBJ2-2, with D uncertain. The germline V gene has CDR1 SGHAT and CDR2 FQNNGV. The V end was cut by 5 bases, the J end by 6 bases, with 13 bases between. The CDR3 contains 14 residues. The CDR3 reads CASSRLGSAGELFF. Here the CDR3 DNA reads TGTGCCAGCAGCCGCCTGGGAAGCGCCGGGGAGCTGTTTTTT. The whole variable domain, remainder taken from reference TRBV11-2 and TRBJ2-2, is EAGVAQSPRYKIIEKRQSVAFWCNPISGHATLYWYQQILGQGPKLLIQFQNNGVVDDSQLPKDRFSAERLKGVDSTLKIQPAKLEDSAVYLCASSRLGSAGELFFGEGSRLTVL.

The chain joins TRBV4-1 to TRBJ2-5, with D perhaps matching TRBD1 (6 bases). V was shortened by 4 bases and J by 7 bases, with 13 bases between the two germline ends. The CDR3 runs 13 residues. From germline, CDR1 is MGHRA and CDR2 YSYEKL. The CDR3 DNA reads as TGCGCCAGCAGCCTAACAGGGCTTGGGACCCAGTACTTC. It specifies CASSLTGLGTQYF.

This clonotype has a handful of counts. The chain has TRBV2 and TRBJ2-3; TRBD2 matches 8 bases. Germline assignment: CDR1 SNHLY and CDR2 FYNNEI. The CDR3 spans 15 residues. V shed 6 bases, J shed 3 bases, and the junction held 8 bases outside the gene matches. The CDR3 loop reads CASRTRGGGTDTQYF. CDR3 bases: TGTGCCAGCAGGACACGGGGGGGCGGAACAGATACGCAGTATTTT.

The CDR3 region is CATSPTGPSYNEQFF. In nucleotides, the CDR3 is TGTGCCACCAGCCCAACAGGGCCCTCCTACAATGAGCAGTTCTTC. This chain connects TRBV24-1 to TRBJ2-1; a weak D match, TRBD1 (6 bases). V was clipped by 7 bases and J by 0 bases, with 12 bases between them. This CDR3 comprises 15 residues. In germline, CDR1 is KGHDR, CDR2 SFDVKD.

Only a few counts were recorded for this clonotype. J is TRBJ2-1 and V is TRBV12-3 or TRBV12-4; 7 nucleotides line up with TRBD2. This CDR3 spans 15 amino acids. Germline trimming cut 6 bases from V and 6 bases from J; bases unmatched to any gene: 11. The CDR3 spells CASSPGASGINEQFF. The CDR3 DNA sequence: TGTGCCAGCAGCCCTGGGGCTAGCGGAATCAATGAGCAGTTCTTC.

This clonotype was seen a few times. V and J are TRBV2 and TRBJ1-6; D is perhaps TRBD1 (5 bases). Germline V gene sequence: CDR1 SNHLY, CDR2 FYNNEI. The V gene lost 4 bases and the J gene lost 9 bases, with 19 bases spanning the gap. There are 16 residues in the CDR3. The CDR3 protein is CASSGAGSFIGSPLHF. In nucleotides, the CDR3 is TGTGCCAGCAGTGGGGCAGGGTCCTTTATAGGTTCACCCCTCCACTTT.

The V call is TRBV4-1, the J call TRBJ1-1, with 10 bases aligning to TRBD1. The CDR3 loop spans 17 amino acids. Germline V CDR1 and CDR2: MGHRA, YSYEKL. V lost 0 bases, J lost 3 bases, and 7 bases stayed unmatched. As DNA, the CDR3 is TGCGCCAGCAGCCAAGATGACAGGGGGCAGGTACACACTGAAGCTTTCTTT. This encodes CASSQDDRGQVHTEAFF.

Here the CDR3 reads CASSLVGGFSSYEQYF. The CDR3 DNA is TGCGCCAGCAGCTTGGTTGGGGGCTTCAGCTCCTACGAGCAGTACTTC. The chain joins TRBV5-1 to TRBJ2-7, with D maybe TRBD1 (6 bases). This CDR3 has 16 residues. V lost 0 bases to trimming and J lost 0 bases, with 13 bases between them. Germline V gene lookup returns CDR1 SGHRS and CDR2 YFSETQ. Filled out from reference TRBV5-1 and TRBJ2-7, the complete variable domain reads KAGVTQTPRYLIKTRGQQVTLSCSPISGHRSVSWYQQTPGQGLQFLFEYFSETQRNKGNFPGRFSGRQFSNSRSEMNVSTLELGDSALYLCASSLVGGFSSYEQYFGPGTRLTVT.

This clonotype turned up a few times. The genes are TRBV27 and TRBJ2-5; maybe TRBD2 (5 bases). The germline V gene has CDR1 MNHEY and CDR2 SMNVEV (reference sequence). The CDR3 covers 13 residues. V was cut by 6 bases and J by 4 bases, with 12 bases left in between. The CDR3 sequence is CASRKGARETQYF. The CDR3 DNA is TGTGCCAGCAGGAAGGGAGCGAGAGAGACCCAGTACTTC.

V is TRBV5-1 and J is TRBJ2-3; 11 nucleotides align to TRBD2. CDR1 is SGHRS and CDR2 is YFSETQ in the germline V gene. V lost 3 bases, J lost 3 bases, and 9 bases stayed unmatched. The CDR3 has 17 amino acids. For the CDR3, the DNA is TGCGCCAGCAGCTACGTTTTAGCGGGGGGGCCAACAGATACGCAGTATTTT. This encodes CASSYVLAGGPTDTQYF.

This clonotype was detected a few times. The chain carries TRBV4-1 and TRBJ1-6; perhaps TRBD1 as D (6 bases). Germline V lookup: CDR1 MGHRA, CDR2 YSYEKL. Trimming took off 0 bases at V and 4 bases at J, with 16 bases between the two ends. CDR3 size: 18 residues. The CDR3 bases are TGCGCCAGCAGCCAAGATCTTAGGTGGACAGTTTATAATTCACCCCTCCACTTT. Translated: CASSQDLRWTVYNSPLHF.

There are a few counts of this clonotype. The chain employs TRBV7-9 and TRBJ2-3, with 7 bases lining up with TRBD1. With V trimmed by 4 bases and J by 0 bases, 4 bases remained unmatched. Germline assignment: CDR1 SEHNR and CDR2 FQNEAQ (reference sequence). This CDR3 is 15 amino acids long. CDR3 protein: CASSSMTGSTDTQYF. The DNA for the CDR3 is TGTGCCAGCAGCTCGATGACAGGGAGCACAGATACGCAGTATTTT.

This chain uses TRBV7-9 with TRBJ2-1; tentatively, D is TRBD2 (5 bases). This CDR3 has 15 residues. Trimming left V 4 bases short and J 0 bases short, with 10 bases between. Germline V gene lookup returns CDR1 SEHNR and CDR2 FQNEAQ (reference sequence). CDR3 DNA sequence: TGTGCCAGCAGCTCGGGGTACGGCTCCTACAATGAGCAGTTCTTC. Protein product: CASSSGYGSYNEQFF.

This clonotype has a handful of counts. The gene calls are TRBV7-9 and TRBJ1-1, with TRBD1 identical over 8 bases. The CDR3 runs 15 residues. Germline V gene sequence: CDR1 SEHNR, CDR2 FQNEAQ (reference sequence). Trimming cost V 3 bases and J 1 base; bases outside gene matches: 4. The CDR3 spells CASSFAGTGNTEAFF. CDR3 nucleotides: TGTGCCAGCAGCTTCGCCGGGACAGGGAACACTGAAGCTTTCTTT.

This rearrangement joins TRBV29-1 to TRBJ2-1; 10 nucleotides match TRBD2. The CDR3 has 16 amino acids. CDR1 is SQVTM, CDR2 ANQGSEA, per germline. Trimming removed 1 base from V and 8 bases from J; junction bases left unmatched: 11. CDR3 DNA sequence: TGCAGCGTTGAAGGTAGCGGGGGGCCGGTTAGGGATGAGCAGTTCTTC. It yields the protein CSVEGSGGPVRDEQFF.

This clonotype has at least ten counts. V gene TRBV5-1 combines with J gene TRBJ2-5; 8 nucleotides agree with TRBD1. The germline V gene has CDR1 SGHRS and CDR2 YFSETQ. CDR3 length: 13 residues. The V gene end was trimmed by 4 bases and the J gene end by 5 bases; junction bases not matched to a gene: 4. The CDR3 DNA follows: TGCGCCAGCAGCCAGGGGGCGCGGGAGACCCAGTACTTC. This codes for CASSQGARETQYF. The full variable domain, completed using reference TRBV5-1 and TRBJ2-5, is KAGVTQTPRYLIKTRGQQVTLSCSPISGHRSVSWYQQTPGQGLQFLFEYFSETQRNKGNFPGRFSGRQFSNSRSEMNVSTLELGDSALYLCASSQGARETQYFGPGTRLLVL.

The chain links TRBV30 to TRBJ2-1; 11 bases fit TRBD2. The CDR3 consists of 15 residues. Germline CDR1 reads GTSNPN; CDR2 reads SVGIG (reference sequence). V was clipped by 5 bases and J by 9 bases; unmatched bases: 12. This chain's CDR3 is CAWARGLAGGTEQFF. DNA for the CDR3: TGTGCCTGGGCTCGGGGGCTAGCGGGAGGCACTGAGCAGTTCTTC. The full variable domain, completed using reference TRBV30 and TRBJ2-1, is SQTIHQWPATLVQPVGSPLSLECTVEGTSNPNLYWYRQAAGRGLQLLFYSVGIGQISSEVPQNLSASRPQDRQFILSSKKLLLSDSGFYLCAWARGLAGGTEQFFGPGTRLTVL.

This clonotype turned up a few times. The rearrangement links TRBV4-2 to TRBJ2-5; 8 bases align to TRBD2. CDR1 is LGHNA and CDR2 is YNFKEQ in the germline V gene. The CDR3 loop spans 16 amino acids. V lost 0 bases, J lost 2 bases, and 5 bases stayed unmatched. In nucleotides, the CDR3 is TGTGCCAGCAGCCAAGATAAGGGACTAGTACAAGAGACCCAGTACTTC. Residues: CASSQDKGLVQETQYF.

The genes are TRBV4-1 and TRBJ2-1, with 7 nucleotides matching TRBD1. V was pared by 1 base and J by 9 bases, with 6 bases of the junction left unmatched. This CDR3 spans 14 amino acids. Germline CDR1 is MGHRA and CDR2 is YSYEKL. CDR3 sequence: CASSQGQGRSEQFF. The CDR3 DNA follows: TGCGCCAGCAGCCAAGGACAGGGCAGGAGTGAGCAGTTCTTC.